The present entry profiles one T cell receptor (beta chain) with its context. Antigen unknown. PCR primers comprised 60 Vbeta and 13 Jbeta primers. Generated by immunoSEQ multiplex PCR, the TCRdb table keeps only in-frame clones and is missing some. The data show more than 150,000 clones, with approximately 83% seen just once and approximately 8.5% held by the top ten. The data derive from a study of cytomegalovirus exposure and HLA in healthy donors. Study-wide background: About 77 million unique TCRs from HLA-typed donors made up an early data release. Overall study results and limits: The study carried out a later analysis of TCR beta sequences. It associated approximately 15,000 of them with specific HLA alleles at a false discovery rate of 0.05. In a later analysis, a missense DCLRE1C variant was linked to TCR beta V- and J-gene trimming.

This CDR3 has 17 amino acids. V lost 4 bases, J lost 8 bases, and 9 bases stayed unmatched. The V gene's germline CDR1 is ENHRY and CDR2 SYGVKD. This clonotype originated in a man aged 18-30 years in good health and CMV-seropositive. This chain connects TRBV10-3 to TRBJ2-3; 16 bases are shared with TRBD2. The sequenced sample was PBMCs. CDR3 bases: TGTGCCATCAGTGGTACCGGGACTAGCGGGGGGGCGGGTACGCAGTATTTT. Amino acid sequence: CAISGTGTSGGAGTQYF.